This T cell receptor (beta chain) comes out of a study of blood T cell repertoires in COVID-19 (dated by TCRdb to between 2020 and 2021). Background on the whole study: Collaborator samples came from the United States, Italy and Spain and covered acute and convalescent phases of COVID-19. The dataset comprised deeply sampled blood TCRbeta repertoires from subjects exposed to, actively infected with, or recovered from COVID-19. Sample metadata almost always included a de-identified subject ID, COVID-19 status, age in years and sex. Samples were obtained from the ongoing ImmuneRACE study (first 160 participants) and from some 1,200 subjects provided by 6 global collaborators. The prospective study material was composed of cDNA or gDNA derived from T cells, B-cell-depleted T cells, or PBMCs. The repertoires were made available in a free public database intended to serve as a resource for research on the immune response to SARS-CoV-2. Where available, HLA class I and class II types were obtained from metadata supplied by the sample provider rather than from assay-based typing.

General study outcomes and caveats: How much clinical and demographic metadata was included differed by source and by participant, and the metadata was provided uncurated.

TCRbeta CDR3 regions were amplified from genomic DNA by means of the immunoSEQ Assay, a bias-controlled multiplex PCR. On the study's bioinformatics: Nucleated cell counts per sample were estimated from amplification of reference gene primers within the assay. To quantify the absolute abundance of each unique TCRbeta CDR3 rearrangement, sequence reads were collapsed and filtered. For each sample, productive Simpson clonality was calculated by taking the square root of Simpson's diversity index across productive rearrangements. TCRdb's version of the immuneACCESS table is confined to in-frame rearrangements and falls short of the full clone set. An unresolved V gene accounts for under half of the shortfall where checked; the remainder is of unknown origin. The D gene and trimming were derived from the DNA, and the V and J assignments and clone size from that table. The sample yields over 350,000 clones; 88% were counted once. 0.9% to 1.5% of the sample is in the top ten clones.

CDR1 and CDR2 are drawn from the germline V gene: SGHRS, YFSETQ. Including the terminal cysteine and phenylalanine, the CDR3 comprises 13 residues. Of the read, only the CDR3 DNA is kept; its 39 bases are in frame from base 1. The V and J ends are trimmed by 4 bases and 2 bases, leaving 9 bases between them. Enrolling through a virtual design, the prospective study's participants ranged in age from roughly 18 to 90 years and lived across approximately 25 United States geographic areas. In the prospective study, participants were assigned to cohorts based on the clinical history participants reported in a screening survey and a study questionnaire. Recovered participants in ImmuneRACE Cohort 3 were defined by two consecutive negative NP/OP PCR tests, clearance by a healthcare professional, or resolution of symptoms. Mobile phlebotomists in the prospective study collected whole blood, serum and a nasopharyngeal or oropharyngeal swab from every participant. Over an approximately 2-month period, participants in the prospective study had the option of providing additional blood draws and questionnaires. Prospective study blood samples were shipped either frozen or at room temperature before DNA extraction.

Turning to this clone: The antigen it recognizes is unknown. Base qualities are not recorded, but no much larger clone differs from it by a single base.

The V and J genes are TRBV5-1 and TRBJ2-5, with a tentative D gene TRBD1 over 5 matching bases. The TCR was taken from a woman aged 18-29 years who had recovered from COVID-19. The specimen was PBMCs or T cells enriched from blood (not recorded which). The nucleotides read TGCGCCAGCAGCCCTACAGGTCAAGAGACCCAGTACTTC. Translated, it reads CASSPTGQETQYF.